The 7 T cell receptor beta chains listed next were all sequenced from one sample in a study of T cell responses to AZD1222 COVID-19 vaccine. Repertoires were generated with immunoSEQ multiplex PCR, while TCRdb's copy carries only in-frame clones and drops some. Of roughly 70,000 clones listed, around nine tenths are singletons. The sequencing here drew on peripheral blood, taken 28 days after the second dose of the MenACWY control vaccine. These receptors all stem from an adult who received the MenACWY meningococcal vaccine as a control.

This clone appeared a few times. The CDR3 DNA sequence: TGCGCCAGCAGCTCACAAGAGGGGACTTCCTACGAGCAGTACTTC. The encoded protein is CASSSQEGTSYEQYF. This chain connects TRBV4-3 to TRBJ2-7; the D gene is possibly TRBD2 (6 bases). Germline V lookup: CDR1 LGHNA, CDR2 YSLEER. CDR3 length equals 15 residues. V dropped 5 bases and J dropped 1 base, with 15 bases sitting between them.

The J gene is TRBJ1-2, the V gene TRBV7-9; D ambiguous. V lost 4 bases to trimming and J lost 9 bases, with 12 bases between them. The length of the CDR3 is 12 residues. Looked up from germline, CDR1 is SEHNR and CDR2 is FQNEAQ (reference sequence). CDR3 in amino acids: CASSSDPESYTF. The CDR3 nucleotides are TGTGCCAGCAGCTCCGACCCTGAGAGCTACACCTTC.

The chain employs TRBV29-1 and TRBJ1-1; D is ambiguous. The CDR3 sequence is 12 residues long. Between the trimmed V and J ends, which lost 3 bases and 0 bases, there was a span of 5 bases. Per the germline V gene, CDR1 is SQVTM and CDR2 is ANQGSEA. The CDR3 sequence: CSVDLLNTEAFF. The CDR3 nucleotides are TGCAGCGTTGACCTCTTGAACACTGAAGCTTTCTTT.

The CDR3 here is CASSGGLSGGGTHEQYF. The CDR3 DNA follows: TGCGCCAGCAGCGGAGGCCTTAGCGGGGGTGGGACCCACGAGCAGTACTTC. This chain links TRBV10-1 with TRBJ2-7, with 9 bases matching TRBD2. The V gene end was trimmed by 6 bases and the J gene end by 5 bases; junction bases not matched to a gene: 17. Germline V gives CDR1 WNHNN, CDR2 SYGVQD (reference sequence). This CDR3 comprises 17 residues.

The J gene is TRBJ1-2, the V gene TRBV10-3; no clear D gene. V was clipped by 6 bases and J by 10 bases, with 15 bases between them. The length of the CDR3 is 12 residues. The germline gives CDR1 ENHRY, CDR2 SYGVKD. CDR3 sequence: CAIRELREDYTF. The CDR3 coding sequence is TGTGCCATCAGGGAGCTACGAGAAGACTACACCTTC.

The chain recombines TRBV6-5 with TRBJ2-1; D is unresolved. With 0 bases removed from V and 8 bases from J, the gap between germline ends came to 8 bases. The germline V gene encodes CDR1 MNHEY and CDR2 SVGAGI. CDR3 length equals 13 residues. The CDR3 DNA reads TGTGCCAGCAGTTACTCAGGTAACGATGAGCAGTTCTTC. It codes for CASSYSGNDEQFF.

The rearrangement joins TRBV7-2 to TRBJ2-4, with D maybe TRBD1 (6 bases). Trimming shortened V by 6 bases and J by 0 bases, and 12 bases separated the two germline ends. From germline, CDR1 is SGHTA and CDR2 FQGNSA. The CDR3 extends over 15 amino acids. This CDR3 is CASSSGQLAKNIQYF. For the CDR3, the DNA is TGTGCCAGCAGTTCGGGACAACTAGCCAAAAACATTCAGTACTTC.